The rows below give T cell receptor beta chains drawn from one sample of a study of T cell changes during pregnancy in multiple sclerosis. Repertoires were generated with immunoSEQ multiplex PCR, while TCRdb's copy carries only in-frame clones and drops some. The sample includes about 20,000 clones, approximately 90% of them seen just once. The sequenced sample was CD8+ T cells from peripheral blood mononuclear cells, obtained in the third trimester of pregnancy. These TCRs come from a female donor in good health, enrolled as a control in a pregnancy study. Both conserved end residues are part of each CDR3. D genes are given only for firm matches. Only some rows state a clone size, as once, few, many or a class for expanded clones.

size | D | J | V | DNA | CDR3
NA | NA | TRBJ2-1 | TRBV27 | TGTGCCAGCAGTTTGGGCGGGAATGAGCAGTTCTTC | CASSLGGNEQFF
NA | TRBD2 | TRBJ2-3 | TRBV27 | TGTGCCAGCAGTTTATTTCCTAGCGGGAACACAGATACGCAGTATTTT | CASSLFPSGNTDTQYF
NA | TRBD1 | TRBJ2-2 | TRBV4-2 | TGTGCCAGCAGCCAAGGCGGGAGACAGGGGGACACCGGGGAGCTGTTTTTT | CASSQGGRQGDTGELFF
NA | TRBD2 | TRBJ2-7 | TRBV15 | TGTGCCACCAGCAGATCTCACGGGACTAGCGGAACCTACGAGCAGTACTTC | CATSRSHGTSGTYEQYF
NA | TRBD2 | TRBJ2-1 | TRBV10-3 | TGTGCCATCAGCGATAGCGGGAGGGCCTTAGATGAGCAGTTCTTC | CAISDSGRALDEQFF
once | NA | TRBJ2-7 | TRBV6-5 | TGTGCCAGCAGTTACTCGTCGGGGGTCTCCTACGAGCAGTACTTC | CASSYSSGVSYEQYF
NA | TRBD2 | TRBJ2-3 | TRBV11-2 | TGTGCCAGCAGCACGGGACTAGCGGCCGATACGCAGTATTTT | CASSTGLAADTQYF
few | NA | TRBJ2-1 | TRBV13 | TGTGCCAGCAGCTTATGGCCCGGTCACGGGGGAGAAGTTAGGAATGAGCAGTTCTTC | CASSLWPGHGGEVRNEQFF
NA | TRBD2 | TRBJ2-5 | TRBV12-5 | TGTGCTAGTGGTCCCGGACTAGCGGGGACAAAAGAGACCCAGTACTTC | CASGPGLAGTKETQYF
NA | TRBD2 | TRBJ2-1 | TRBV28 | TGTGCCAGCAGTTTAGAGGCGGGAGGAACGGACAATGAGCAGTTCTTC | CASSLEAGGTDNEQFF
NA | TRBD1 | TRBJ2-3 | TRBV27 | TGTGCCAGCACGACAGGGGTTTTAGATACGCAGTATTTT | CASTTGVLDTQYF
NA | NA | TRBJ1-2 | TRBV30 | TGTGCCTGGAGTGTAGGCTGGGGCAATCCCTACACCTTC | CAWSVGWGNPYTF
NA | TRBD2 | TRBJ2-3 | TRBV2 | TGTGCCAGCAGGCCGACTAGCGCCGGCACAGATACGCAGTATTTT | CASRPTSAGTDTQYF
NA | TRBD1 | TRBJ2-7 | TRBV9 | TGTGCCAGCAGTGGGACAGGGCCGGACGAGCAGTACTTC | CASSGTGPDEQYF
NA | TRBD1 | TRBJ2-7 | TRBV28 | TGTGCCAGTAGGGACAGGGCCTACGAGCAGTACTTC | CASRDRAYEQYF
NA | TRBD2 | TRBJ2-1 | TRBV7-2 | TGTGCCAGCAGCCGACTATGCGGGGGATCTTGCAATGAGCAGTTCTTC | CASSRLCGGSCNEQFF
NA | NA | TRBJ2-7 | TRBV25-1 | TGTGCCAGCAGTGAACTTGTCCGGGGTGGCGAGCAGTACTTC | CASSELVRGGEQYF
NA | NA | TRBJ2-2 | TRBV4-1 | TGCGCCAGCAGCCCCGGGGGTTGGAGGACCGGGGAGCTGTTTTTT | CASSPGGWRTGELFF
NA | NA | TRBJ2-7 | TRBV10-2 | TGCGCCAGCAGTGAAAACCACGGGCTAGCTTACGAGCAGTACTTC | CASSENHGLAYEQYF
NA | NA | TRBJ2-1 | TRBV4-3 | TGCGCCAGCAGCCCCAACCCCAGACAGCACAATGAGCAGTTCTTC | CASSPNPRQHNEQFF
NA | NA | TRBJ2-1 | TRBV21-1 | TGTGCCAGCAGACAACCGGGAGAGCAGTTCTTC | CASRQPGEQFF
NA | NA | TRBJ1-1 | TRBV6-1 | TGTGCCTCAAGCAGGGGTAAGACTGAAGCTTTCTTT | CASSRGKTEAFF
NA | TRBD2 | TRBJ2-3 | TRBV5-1 | TGCGCCAGCAGCGGACTAGCGGGGGGATCCACAGATACGCAGTATTTT | CASSGLAGGSTDTQYF
NA | NA | TRBJ2-5 | TRBV9 | TGTGCCAGCAGCGGGACAGAGTACCAAGAGACCCAGTACTTC | CASSGTEYQETQYF
once | NA | TRBJ2-7 | TRBV6-1 | TGTGCCAGCAGTCAGGGGGGACAGCTATACGAGCAGTACTTC | CASSQGGQLYEQYF
NA | TRBD1 | TRBJ2-1 | TRBV13 | TGTGCCAGCAGCTACGGGACAGGGGGTAGTGAGCAGTTCTTC | CASSYGTGGSEQFF
NA | NA | TRBJ2-3 | TRBV11-2 | TGTGCCAGCAGCTCACTTGATACGCAGTATTTT | CASSSLDTQYF
NA | TRBD1 | TRBJ1-5 | TRBV6-6 | TGTGCCAGCCAAAGGACAGGGGAGATTCAGCCCCAGCATTTT | CASQRTGEIQPQHF
NA | NA | TRBJ1-2 | TRBV4-3 | TGCGCCAGCAGCCAAGCGGACAGAAGCCTGTATGGCTACACCTTC | CASSQADRSLYGYTF
NA | TRBD1 | TRBJ2-3 | TRBV4-1 | TGCGCCAGCAGGGGAACAGGGGCAGATACGCAGTATTTT | CASRGTGADTQYF
few | TRBD2 | TRBJ2-7 | TRBV27 | TGTGCCAGCGGGAGGGTATTCTACGAGCAGTACTTC | CASGRVFYEQYF
few | NA | TRBJ2-3 | TRBV14 | TGTGCCAGCAGCCAAGTACCGGTGACAGTTTCTCCAGCAGATACGCAGTATTTT | CASSQVPVTVSPADTQYF
NA | NA | TRBJ2-2 | TRBV4-2 | TGTGCCAGCAGCCTAGCGAAGGGTGACGGGGAGCTGTTTTTT | CASSLAKGDGELFF
NA | NA | TRBJ2-2 | TRBV4-1 | TGCGCCAGCAGCCATGCGGCCACCAACACCGGGGAGCTGTTTTTT | CASSHAATNTGELFF
NA | TRBD1 | TRBJ2-1 | TRBV29-1 | TGCAGCGTTGATTCTTACAGGGGCAATGAGCAGTTCTTC | CSVDSYRGNEQFF
NA | TRBD2 | TRBJ2-7 | TRBV4-1 | TGCGCCAGCAGCTCCAGCGGGAGCTCCTACGAGCAGTACTTC | CASSSSGSSYEQYF
NA | NA | TRBJ1-2 | TRBV28 | TGTGCCAGCAGTTTTAGGGGAACCTATGGCTACACCTTC | CASSFRGTYGYTF